These 7 T cell receptor beta chains were all obtained from the same sample, sequenced in a study of Graves' ophthalmopathy and Graves' hyperthyroidism (dated by TCRdb to 2016 to 2019). Instrument used: Illumina HiSeq 2000. For repertoire sequencing, TCR beta CDR3 regions were amplified from RNA transcripts. A first-round RT-PCR used HTBI primers with the Qiagen OneStep RT-PCR kit, followed by a second-round multiplex PCR, size selection and purification. TCRdb handled the public reads itself, with Q25 trimming in fastp and clone calling in MiXCR, and kept productive beta chains. CDR3 protein duplicates are merged, each entry listing the most common genes and DNA. A total of 40,000 or so distinct CDR3 sequences appear in this sample, around 52% of them only once. The ten most abundant clones make up more than 15% of the sample. The specimen was peripheral blood. The receptors were gathered from an adult man with Graves' ophthalmopathy.

J is TRBJ2-3 and V is TRBV9; D not certain. The length of the CDR3 is 15 residues. Germline CDR1 reads SGDLS; CDR2 reads YYNGEE. V gave up 0 bases and J gave up 10 bases, with 18 bases separating them. The CDR3 is CASSVGVFDTDAQYF. The CDR3 DNA follows: TGTGCCAGCAGCGTAGGGGTGTTCGACACGGATGCGCAGTATTTT. Based on the CDR3 plus reference TRBV9 and TRBJ2-3, the full variable domain is DSGVTQTPKHLITATGQRVTLRCSPRSGDLSVYWYQQSLDQGLQFLIQYYNGEERAKGNILERFSAQQFPDLHSELNLSSLELGDSALYFCASSVGVFDTDAQYFGPGTRLTVL.

This clonotype was seen ten or more times. The chain is built from TRBV6-1 and TRBJ2-7; D possibly corresponds to TRBD1 (5 bases). V lost 9 bases, J lost 4 bases, and 10 bases lay in between. Germline V gene lookup returns CDR1 MNHNS and CDR2 SASEGT. The CDR3 length is 11 residues. The CDR3 DNA sequence: TGTGCCAGTACAGGTTCTTACGAGCAGTACTTC. Its protein product is CASTGSYEQYF.

The chain is built from TRBV7-9 and TRBJ1-5; D is unclear. The CDR3 loop spans 13 amino acids. V lost 6 bases, J lost 15 bases, and 21 bases lay in between. From germline, CDR1 is SEHNR and CDR2 FQNEAQ (reference sequence). For the CDR3, the DNA is TGTGCCAGCAGTTCGGACCCGGTGGAGTCCCTGCATTTT. Its protein is CASSSDPVESLHF.

This clonotype came up many times. The chain is built from TRBV6-5 and TRBJ2-3; 10 bases are a match to TRBD2. CDR1 and CDR2 from the germline V gene are MNHEY and SVGAGI. Trimming removed 5 bases from V and 7 bases from J; junction bases left unmatched: 6. The CDR3 loop spans 14 amino acids. The CDR3 region has the DNA TGTGCCAGCAGTCCTAGCGGGGGTTCGTATACGCAGTATTTT. Translating it yields CASSPSGGSYTQYF.

The CDR3, as DNA: TGCAGTGCTAGGGGAGGGGTTTACACTGAAGCTTTCTTT. Its protein is CSARGGVYTEAFF. The chain joins TRBV20-1 to TRBJ1-1, with a possible D match to TRBD1 (5 bases). The CDR3 is made up of 13 amino acids. Germline V gives CDR1 DFQATT, CDR2 SNEGSKA (reference sequence). Trimming pared 3 bases from V and 3 bases from J, leaving 11 bases between.

The J gene is TRBJ2-7, the V gene TRBV7-2; D not certain. There are 12 residues in the CDR3. The germline gives CDR1 SGHTA, CDR2 FQGNSA. Trimming removed 3 bases at V and 2 bases at J, with 5 bases between. The CDR3 DNA sequence: TGTGCCAGCAGCTTCAGCACCTACGAGCAGTACTTC. Protein product: CASSFSTYEQYF.

The V and J genes are TRBV6-4 and TRBJ2-2, with D unclear. Trimming cost V 3 bases and J 0 bases, with 5 bases left between them. Germline V gene lookup returns CDR1 MRHNA and CDR2 SNTAGT. The CDR3 totals 14 residues. This chain's CDR3 is CASSDRSNTGELFF. The CDR3 bases are TGTGCCAGCAGTGATAGGTCGAACACCGGGGAGCTGTTTTTT.